The next 3 T cell receptor beta chains were all read from a single sample in a study of OX40 agonist ivuxolimab in advanced cancers. This table comes from immunoSEQ multiplex PCR, and its TCRdb copy is limited to in-frame clones, with some not included. The sample has 55,000 to 65,000 clones, 85% to 95% seen once. Specimen: CD4+ or CD8+ T cells sorted from blood, collected in a trial of the OX40 agonist ivuxolimab. The receptors come from an adult with an advanced solid tumor such as melanoma, head and neck, liver or kidney cancer.

The sample holds a few counts of this clone. At one boundary the junction diverges from the germline segment, which might be a read error. This sequence joins TRBV6-6 and TRBJ2-3; D is perhaps TRBD1 (6 bases). From germline, CDR1 is MNHNY and CDR2 SVGAGI (reference sequence). This CDR3 spans 14 amino acids. The CDR3 spells CAGRGPGHTDTQYF. The CDR3 nucleotides are TGTGCCGGCAGGGGCCCTGGCCACACAGATACGCAGTATTTT.

This chain uses TRBV7-9 with TRBJ1-2, with D hard to call. This CDR3 comprises 13 residues. Trimming removed 4 bases at V and 6 bases at J, with 12 bases between. Looked up from germline, CDR1 is SEHNR and CDR2 is FQNEAQ (reference sequence). DNA for the CDR3: TGTGCCAGCAGCTCCGTCCGGGTGGATGGCTACACCTTC. Its protein is CASSSVRVDGYTF.

This chain uses TRBV7-2 with TRBJ2-5; no reliable D call. Trimming cost V 1 base and J 5 bases, with 8 bases left between them. The germline gives CDR1 SGHTA, CDR2 FQGNSA. This CDR3 is built from 13 residues. CDR3 nucleotides: TGTGCCAGCAGCTTAGTTTCGTGGGAGACCCAGTACTTC. Residues: CASSLVSWETQYF.